This T cell receptor (beta chain) derives from a study of patients and donors after allogeneic stem cell transplantation. CDR3 length: 15 residues. TCRdb ran MiXCR on the RT-PCR reads and lists one entry per CDR3 protein. The data show roughly 940,000 distinct CDR3 sequences, roughly 18% seen once. This clonotype was counted once. This TCR derives from a human donor who was either an allogeneic HSCT recipient or a stem cell or donor lymphocyte infusion donor (not recorded which). It is not recorded whose cells these are; they may come from a transplant donor. The specimen was blood, either unsorted or a sorted T cell fraction (not recorded which). This chain links TRBV12-1 with TRBJ2-2; the table assigns TRBD1, which was not confirmed against the DNA. TRBV12-1 is shown as a pseudogene. DNA for the CDR3: TGTGCCAGCAGCTTCAGGGGCCAGCCCACCGGGGAGCTGTTTTTT. The encoded protein is CASSFRGQPTGELFF.